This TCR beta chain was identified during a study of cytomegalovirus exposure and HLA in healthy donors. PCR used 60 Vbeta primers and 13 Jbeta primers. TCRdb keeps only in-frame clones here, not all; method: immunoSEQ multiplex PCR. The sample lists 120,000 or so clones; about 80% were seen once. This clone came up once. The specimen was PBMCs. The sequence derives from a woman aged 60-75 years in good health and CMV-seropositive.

The CDR3 loop is CASSLELAGSGELFF. CDR3 nucleotides: TGTGCCAGCAGCTTAGAGCTAGCGGGAAGCGGGGAGCTGTTTTTT. J is TRBJ2-2 and V is TRBV7-2, with TRBD2 matching 9 bases. Germline CDR1 and CDR2: SGHTA and FQGNSA. This CDR3 spans 15 amino acids. V lost 1 base to trimming and J lost 7 bases; unmatched junction nucleotides: 4.